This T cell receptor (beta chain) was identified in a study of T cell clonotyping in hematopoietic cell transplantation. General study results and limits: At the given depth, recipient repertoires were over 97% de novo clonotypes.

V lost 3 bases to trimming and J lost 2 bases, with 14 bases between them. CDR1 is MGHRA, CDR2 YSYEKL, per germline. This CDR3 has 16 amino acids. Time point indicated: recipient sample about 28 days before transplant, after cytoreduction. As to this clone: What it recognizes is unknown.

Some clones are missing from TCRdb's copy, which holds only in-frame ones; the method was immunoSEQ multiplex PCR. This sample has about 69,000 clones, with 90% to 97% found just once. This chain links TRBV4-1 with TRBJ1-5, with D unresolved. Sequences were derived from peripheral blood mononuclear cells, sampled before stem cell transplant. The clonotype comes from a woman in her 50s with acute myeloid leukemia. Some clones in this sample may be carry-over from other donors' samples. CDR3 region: CASSQSGRGGNQPQHF. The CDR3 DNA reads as TGCGCCAGCAGCCAGTCCGGGCGCGGGGGCAATCAGCCCCAGCATTTT.